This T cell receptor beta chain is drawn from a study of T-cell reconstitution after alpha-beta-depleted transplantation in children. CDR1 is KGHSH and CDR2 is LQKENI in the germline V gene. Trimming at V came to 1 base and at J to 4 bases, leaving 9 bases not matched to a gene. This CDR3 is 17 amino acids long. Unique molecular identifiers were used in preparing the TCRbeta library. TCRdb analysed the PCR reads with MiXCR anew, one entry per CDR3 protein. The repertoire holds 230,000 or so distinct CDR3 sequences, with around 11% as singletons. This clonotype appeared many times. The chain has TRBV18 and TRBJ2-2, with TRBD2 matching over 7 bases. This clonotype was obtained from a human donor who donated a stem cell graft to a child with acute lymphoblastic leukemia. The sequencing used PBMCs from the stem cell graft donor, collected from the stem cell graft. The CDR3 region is CASSPLRSSGLTGELFF. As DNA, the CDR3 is TGTGCCAGCTCACCACTTCGGTCTAGCGGCCTCACCGGGGAGCTGTTTTTT.